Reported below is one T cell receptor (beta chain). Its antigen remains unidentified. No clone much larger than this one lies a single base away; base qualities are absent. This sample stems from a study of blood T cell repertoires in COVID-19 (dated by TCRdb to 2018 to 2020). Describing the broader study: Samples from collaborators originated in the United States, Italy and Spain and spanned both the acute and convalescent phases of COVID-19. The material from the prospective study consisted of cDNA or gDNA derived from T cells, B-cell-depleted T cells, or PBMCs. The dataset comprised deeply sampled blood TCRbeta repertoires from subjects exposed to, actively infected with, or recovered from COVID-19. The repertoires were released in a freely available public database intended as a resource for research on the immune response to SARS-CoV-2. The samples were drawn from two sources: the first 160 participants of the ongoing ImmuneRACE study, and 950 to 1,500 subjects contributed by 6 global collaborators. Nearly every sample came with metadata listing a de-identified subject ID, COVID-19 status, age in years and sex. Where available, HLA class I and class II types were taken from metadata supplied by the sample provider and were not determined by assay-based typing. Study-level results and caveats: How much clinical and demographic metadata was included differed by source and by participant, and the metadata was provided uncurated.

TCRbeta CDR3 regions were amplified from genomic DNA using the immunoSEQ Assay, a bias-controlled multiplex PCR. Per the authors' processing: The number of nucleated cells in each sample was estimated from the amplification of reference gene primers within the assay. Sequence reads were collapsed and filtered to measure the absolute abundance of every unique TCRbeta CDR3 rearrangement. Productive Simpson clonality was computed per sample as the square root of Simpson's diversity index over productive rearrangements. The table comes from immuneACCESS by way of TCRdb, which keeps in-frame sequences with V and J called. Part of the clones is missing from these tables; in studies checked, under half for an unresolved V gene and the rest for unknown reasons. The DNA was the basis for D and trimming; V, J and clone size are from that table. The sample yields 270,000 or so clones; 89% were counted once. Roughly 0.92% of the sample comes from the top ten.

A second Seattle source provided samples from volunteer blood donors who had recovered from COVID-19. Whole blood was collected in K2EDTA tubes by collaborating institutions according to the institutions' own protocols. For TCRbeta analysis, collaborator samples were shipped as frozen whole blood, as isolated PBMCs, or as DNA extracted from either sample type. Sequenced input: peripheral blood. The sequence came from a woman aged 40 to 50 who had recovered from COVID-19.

The nucleotide sequence reads as follows: TGTGCCAGCAGTTCCCCGGGGACTAGCGGGACCGAGCAGTACTTC. Translated, it reads CASSSPGTSGTEQYF. Recombination joined TRBV6-2 or TRBV6-3 with TRBJ2-7; 13 nucleotides in the junction match TRBD2. CDR1 and CDR2 are drawn from the germline V gene: MNHEY, SVGEGT. Taken from cysteine to phenylalanine, the CDR3 has 15 residues. The entry retains the CDR3 DNA only, 45 bases that are in frame from base 1. V is trimmed back by 4 bases and J by 6 bases, and the junction contains 6 bases that no gene match accounts for.